This TCR beta chain was sequenced for a study of blood T cell repertoires in COVID-19. Overall study context: T cells, B-cell-depleted T cells, or PBMCs provided the cDNA or gDNA that served as material.

Across about two dozen US areas, participants ranged in age from about 18 to 100 years. Participant reports of clinical history set cohort assignment. Data came from immunoSEQ multiplex PCR; TCRdb stores just in-frame clones and leaves some out. This table holds about 150,000 clones, 84% found once. In germline, CDR1 is MGHDK, CDR2 SYGVNS. The CDR3 is 15 amino acids. Germline trimming cut 5 bases from V and 8 bases from J; bases unmatched to any gene: 9. The receptor was derived from a woman aged 45-65 years with acute COVID-19. This rearrangement joins TRBV25-1 to TRBJ2-2; 9 positions match TRBD2. What was sequenced was PBMCs or T cells enriched from blood (not recorded which). The CDR3 is CASSFSGSSHGELFF. CDR3 sequence (DNA): TGTGCCAGCAGTTTTAGCGGGAGTTCACATGGGGAGCTGTTTTTT.